The 11 T cell receptor beta chains below all came from one sample that was sequenced in a study of blood T cell repertoires in COVID-19. Sequencing was performed with immunoSEQ multiplex PCR; in TCRdb, only in-frame clones are kept and a portion is missing. The repertoire has 280,000 or so clones, roughly 90% of them found once; the top ten carry roughly 2.9%. The sequencing sample was made of PBMCs or T cells enriched from blood (not recorded which). These receptors were taken from a woman between 50 and 59 years old who had been exposed to COVID-19.

The chain joins TRBV5-4 to TRBJ1-4; tentative D call: TRBD1 (6 bases). The CDR3 has 15 residues. Trimming left V 2 bases short and J 7 bases short, with 15 bases between. Per the germline V gene, CDR1 is SGHNT and CDR2 is YYREEE (reference sequence). CDR3: CASSFGGGGTEKLFF. The CDR3 DNA is TGTGCCAGCAGCTTTGGGGGGGGCGGAACTGAAAAACTGTTTTTT.

CDR3 bases: TGTGCCAGCAGCCCCAGACAGGGTTACGCCTACGAGCAGTACTTC. Amino acid sequence: CASSPRQGYAYEQYF. The J gene is TRBJ2-7, the V gene TRBV5-6; 7 positions agree with TRBD1. CDR1 and CDR2 (germline): SGHDT, YYEEEE. The CDR3 runs to 15 residues. V was pared by 4 bases and J by 2 bases, with 9 bases of the junction left unmatched.

J is TRBJ1-2 and V is TRBV6-2 or TRBV6-3, with unresolved D. Germline CDR1 is MNHEY and CDR2 is SVGEGT. With 6 bases removed from V and 2 bases from J, the gap between germline ends came to 13 bases. This CDR3 comprises 14 residues. CDR3 DNA sequence: TGTGCCAGCAGCCCTAGGACTGCGAACTATGGCTACACCTTC. It yields the protein CASSPRTANYGYTF.

The chain recombines TRBV3-1 (or the pseudogene TRBV3-2) with TRBJ2-7; possible D gene TRBD1, 6 bases. The germline gives CDR1 LGHDT, CDR2 YNNKEL (reference sequence). The CDR3 has 15 amino acids. V was shortened by 0 bases and J by 2 bases, with 11 bases between the two germline ends. The CDR3 reads CASSQDVSGAYEQYF. The CDR3 region has the DNA TGTGCCAGCAGCCAAGACGTATCAGGGGCCTACGAGCAGTACTTC.

V gene TRBV27 combines with J gene TRBJ2-2, with D tentatively TRBD1 (5 bases). V was clipped by 5 bases and J by 1 base, with 8 bases between them. CDR1 and CDR2 from the germline V gene are MNHEY and SMNVEV (reference sequence). CDR3 length: 14 amino acids. The CDR3 protein is CASSTGLNTGELFF. As DNA, the CDR3 is TGTGCCAGCAGTACAGGCCTGAACACCGGGGAGCTGTTTTTT.

The rearrangement links TRBV7-9 to TRBJ2-5; 8 bases are a match to TRBD2. The CDR3 length is 18 residues. Per germline, CDR1 SEHNR and CDR2 FQNEAQ (reference sequence). V dropped 6 bases and J dropped 2; count of bases not matched to a gene: 17. The DNA of the CDR3 is TGTGCCAGCAGGTCCGGAGCGGGGGCCGATATAAAGCAAGAGACCCAGTACTTC. Protein sequence: CASRSGAGADIKQETQYF.

The V and J genes are TRBV29-1 and TRBJ1-5; the D gene is possibly TRBD1 (5 bases). With 7 bases removed from V and 6 bases from J, the gap between germline ends came to 19 bases. The CDR3 is made up of 14 amino acids. Germline V gene data show CDR1 as SQVTM and CDR2 as ANQGSEA. DNA of the CDR3: TGCAGCGCTCAGGACGCGGGACGGGGTCAGCCCCAGCATTTT. Its protein is CSAQDAGRGQPQHF.

The chain carries TRBV5-1 and TRBJ1-2, with 10 bases lining up with TRBD1. Germline V gives CDR1 SGHRS, CDR2 YFSETQ. The CDR3 consists of 16 residues. The V segment lost 4 bases and the J segment 2 bases; nucleotides outside the gene matches: 8. CDR3 residues: CASSRSETGGNYGYTF. The CDR3 region has the DNA TGCGCCAGCAGCCGTTCTGAGACAGGGGGCAACTATGGCTACACCTTC.

As DNA, the CDR3 is TGTGCAAGTCGCTTCCCCGGCGGGACTTCTGCGAACACCGGGGAGCTGTTTTTT. Residues: CASRFPGGTSANTGELFF. The genes are TRBV12-2 and TRBJ2-2; TRBD2 reflects the table's D call only, with no check against the DNA. TRBV12-2 corresponds to a pseudogene. This CDR3 comprises 18 residues.

The chain joins TRBV18 to TRBJ2-2, with 8 bases identical to TRBD2. From germline, CDR1 is KGHSH and CDR2 LQKENI. J was trimmed by 7 bases and V by 3 bases; bases with no gene match: 4. The CDR3 extends over 14 amino acids. CDR3 protein: CASSPQRGNGELFF. The CDR3 region has the DNA TGTGCCAGCTCACCTCAGCGGGGGAACGGGGAGCTGTTTTTT.

This rearrangement joins TRBV5-1 to TRBJ1-1, with TRBD1 matching 8 bases. The CDR3 runs to 15 residues. The germline V gene has CDR1 SGHRS and CDR2 YFSETQ. Trimming at V came to 0 bases and at J to 4 bases, leaving 5 bases not matched to a gene. The CDR3 DNA follows: TGCGCCAGCAGCTTGGTCCAGGGGGCGTCCACTGAAGCTTTCTTT. Amino acid sequence: CASSLVQGASTEAFF.